The 10 T cell receptor beta chains below were found in one sample sequenced in a study of T cells in Graves' hyperthyroidism and ophthalmopathy. From RNA transcripts, TCR beta CDR3 regions were amplified. The TCR CDR3 first-round RT-PCR relied on the HTBI primer set. Each CDR3 protein gets one entry after TCRdb re-called the multiplex PCR reads with MiXCR. The data show around 190,000 distinct CDR3 sequences, about a sixth seen once. Sequencing used blood. Every receptor here comes from a woman aged 50 to 60 with Graves' hyperthyroidism.

The chain has TRBV7-8 and TRBJ2-5; 9 bases are a match to TRBD1. Germline V lookup: CDR1 SGHVS, CDR2 FQNEAQ. CDR3 length: 20 residues. The J segment lost 3 bases and the V segment lost 1 base, leaving 18 bases of the junction unmatched. CDR3 nucleotide sequence: TGTGCCAGCAGCTTAGAAGTGGGACAGGGTCAAACAACCAAGGAAGAGACCCAGTACTTC. Translation gives CASSLEVGQGQTTKEETQYF.

This chain joins TRBV24-1 and TRBJ1-2; no clear D. With 0 bases removed from V and 6 bases from J, the gap between germline ends came to 4 bases. The CDR3 is 12 residues long. Germline V gene sequence: CDR1 KGHDR, CDR2 SFDVKD. The CDR3 loop is CATSDLDHGYTF. The DNA for the CDR3 is TGTGCCACCAGTGATTTGGACCATGGCTACACCTTC.

This chain joins TRBV10-3 and TRBJ2-3, with TRBD1 identical over 9 bases. The CDR3 has 15 amino acids. V was clipped by 3 bases and J by 6 bases; unmatched bases: 7. Germline V gene lookup returns CDR1 ENHRY and CDR2 SYGVKD. The CDR3 nucleotides are TGTGCCATCAGTGAAGGGACAGGGTATTCGGATACGCAGTATTTT. Translating it yields CAISEGTGYSDTQYF.

The table lists this clonotype with a few counts. The chain combines TRBV10-3 with TRBJ2-7, with 12 bases lining up with TRBD1. This CDR3 is 16 amino acids long. In germline, CDR1 is ENHRY, CDR2 SYGVKD. V gave up 2 bases and J gave up 5 bases; unmatched junction bases: 7. The chain's CDR3 is CAISEGGQGAYHEQYF. The CDR3, as DNA: TGTGCCATCAGTGAGGGGGGACAGGGGGCATACCACGAGCAGTACTTC.

This clonotype appeared a few times. This sequence joins TRBV4-1 and TRBJ2-1; D remains ambiguous. Germline values: CDR1 MGHRA, CDR2 YSYEKL. The CDR3 has 16 amino acids. V was clipped by 1 base and J by 0 bases, with 10 bases between them. CDR3 region: CASSQGYSSSYNEQFF. In DNA, the CDR3 is TGCGCCAGCAGCCAAGGCTACAGCAGCTCCTACAATGAGCAGTTCTTC.

This clonotype has a handful of counts. This could be a read error, since a much larger clone is one nucleotide away. The chain has TRBV7-2 and TRBJ2-3, with a weak D call TRBD2 (6 bases). Germline V gene sequence: CDR1 SGHTA, CDR2 FQGNSA. This CDR3 is built from 16 residues. The CDR3 is CASGFRGTFSTDTQYF. The CDR3 nucleotides read TGTGCCAGCGGCTTTCGCGGGACCTTTAGCACAGATACGCAGTATTTT.

The V and J genes are TRBV18 and TRBJ1-1, with 9 bases aligning to TRBD1. The CDR3 has 14 amino acids. With V trimmed by 3 bases and J by 4 bases, 3 bases remained unmatched. CDR1 is KGHSH, CDR2 LQKENI, per germline. CDR3 DNA sequence: TGTGCCAGCTCACCCGCGGACAGGGGCACTGAAGCTTTCTTT. Amino acid sequence: CASSPADRGTEAFF.

This clonotype was detected ten times or more. This sequence joins TRBV30 and TRBJ1-2; maybe TRBD1 (6 bases). Between the trimmed V and J ends, which lost 4 bases and 8 bases, there was a span of 20 bases. The CDR3 contains 14 residues. Germline lookup yields CDR1 GTSNPN and CDR2 SVGIG (reference sequence). Written as DNA, the CDR3 is TGTGCCTGGATATATTCAGGGGCTTCGCGAGGCTACACCTTC. Amino acid sequence: CAWIYSGASRGYTF.

This clonotype has ten or more counts. The chain links TRBV18 to TRBJ1-3, with D hard to call. Germline V gives CDR1 KGHSH, CDR2 LQKENI. The ends were cut back, 5 bases at V and 7 bases at J, with 15 bases in the middle. This CDR3 region has 14 residues. CDR3 in DNA: TGTGCCAGCTCAAGTGGAGACCATCGGAACACCATATATTTT. Its protein product is CASSSGDHRNTIYF.

The chain couples TRBV30 to TRBJ1-6, with D perhaps TRBD1 (5 bases). This CDR3 is 15 amino acids long. V dropped 4 bases and J dropped 7 bases, with 17 bases sitting between them. From germline, CDR1 is GTSNPN and CDR2 SVGIG (reference sequence). The CDR3: CAWTPGGGRNSPLHF. CDR3 DNA sequence: TGTGCCTGGACCCCTGGGGGGGGTCGGAATTCACCCCTCCACTTT.